The rows below give T cell receptor beta chains drawn from one sample of a study of T cells in Graves' hyperthyroidism and ophthalmopathy. TCRdb fed the multiplex PCR reads into MiXCR, producing one record per CDR3 protein. The sample contains about 260,000 distinct CDR3 sequences, 15% to 20% of which appear only once. The sample taken for sequencing was blood. These receptor sequences come from a woman under 30 with Graves' ophthalmopathy. The CDR3 runs from the conserved cysteine through the conserved F or W. A D gene is named only where the DNA matches it firmly. Where a row states a size, it is once, few, many or the class of an expanded clone; other rows omit it.

TRBV4-2	many	TRBJ2-3	-	CASSQVPQADTQYF	TGTGCCAGCAGCCAAGTCCCGCAGGCGGATACGCAGTATTTT
TRBV29-1	many	TRBJ1-1	-	CSGGTGGDTEAFF	TGCAGCGGGGGGACGGGTGGCGACACTGAAGCTTTCTTT
TRBV19	many	TRBJ1-1	TRBD1	CASLRQGKNTEAFF	TGTGCCAGCCTCAGACAGGGGAAGAACACTGAAGCTTTCTTT
TRBV28	-	TRBJ2-5	TRBD2	CASSFLASGGQETQYF	TGTGCCAGCAGTTTCCTGGCTAGCGGGGGTCAAGAGACCCAGTACTTC
TRBV12-3/TRBV12-4	many	TRBJ2-2	TRBD2	CASSFRLAARKGELFF	TGTGCCAGCAGTTTCCGGCTAGCGGCACGTAAGGGGGAGCTGTTTTTT
TRBV6-1	many	TRBJ1-1	TRBD1	CASGDRDTEAFF	TGTGCCAGCGGGGACAGGGACACTGAAGCTTTCTTT
TRBV5-6	many	TRBJ1-2	-	CASSIREYGYTF	TGTGCCAGCAGCATCAGGGAGTATGGCTACACCTTC
TRBV6-1	-	TRBJ2-3	TRBD2	CASSEGWERGFTDTQYF	TGTGCCAGCAGTGAAGGTTGGGAGCGGGGGTTCACAGATACGCAGTATTTT
TRBV20-1	-	TRBJ2-3	TRBD2	CSASTLAGGSTDTQYF	TGCAGTGCTAGCACACTAGCGGGAGGGAGCACAGATACGCAGTATTTT
TRBV5-8	many	TRBJ2-7	TRBD1	CASSTRTGDYYEQYF	TGTGCCAGCAGCACACGGACAGGGGACTACTACGAGCAGTACTTC
TRBV28	many	TRBJ2-7	TRBD1	CASSLPGQRYEQYF	TGTGCCAGCAGTTTACCGGGACAGCGCTACGAGCAGTACTTC
TRBV7-8	many	TRBJ2-7	-	CASSLEPSAYEQYF	TGTGCCAGCAGCTTAGAACCCAGCGCCTACGAGCAGTACTTC
TRBV28	many	TRBJ1-5	TRBD1	CASSFPQGGQPQHF	TGTGCCAGCAGTTTTCCCCAGGGGGGCCAGCCCCAGCATTTT
TRBV2	many	TRBJ1-2	TRBD1	CASSEARDRGYGYTF	TGTGCCAGCAGTGAAGCCCGGGACAGGGGGTATGGCTACACCTTC
TRBV10-3	many	TRBJ2-3	-	CAIKIADTQYF	TGTGCCATCAAAATCGCAGATACGCAGTATTTT
TRBV20-1	many	TRBJ1-2	-	CSATGTQRGYTF	TGCAGTGCTACCGGGACTCAAAGGGGCTACACCTTC
TRBV10-2	many	TRBJ2-4	TRBD2	CASGEREGLAKNIQYF	TGCGCCAGCGGTGAGCGGGAGGGCCTGGCCAAAAACATTCAGTACTTC
TRBV18	many	TRBJ1-1	-	CASSPSTPGDTEAFF	TGTGCCAGCTCACCTTCGACCCCAGGGGACACTGAAGCTTTCTTT
TRBV9	many	TRBJ2-7	TRBD1	CASSVTARQGFEQYF	TGTGCCAGCAGCGTAACCGCCAGACAGGGTTTCGAGCAGTACTTC
TRBV6-2/TRBV6-3	many	TRBJ2-7	TRBD1	CASSYPGQGSPYEQYF	TGTGCCAGCAGTTACCCTGGACAGGGGTCTCCCTACGAGCAGTACTTC
TRBV29-1	few	TRBJ2-1	TRBD2	CSVCLIGTSGRMFDEQFF	TGCAGCGTCTGTTTGATCGGGACTAGCGGGAGAATGTTCGATGAGCAGTTCTTC
TRBV19	-	TRBJ2-4	-	CAGRLGGGSPKNIQYF	TGTGCCGGTAGACTAGGGGGCGGGAGCCCCAAAAACATTCAGTACTTC
TRBV4-1	many	TRBJ2-5	TRBD1	CASSQGPRGQGSETQYF	TGCGCCAGCAGCCAAGGGCCCCGGGGACAGGGTAGCGAGACCCAGTACTTC
TRBV10-2	many	TRBJ1-3	TRBD1	CASSDGQATSGNTIYF	TGCGCCAGCAGTGACGGACAGGCGACCTCTGGAAACACCATATATTTT
TRBV5-1	-	TRBJ2-6	TRBD1	CASSSKGTATSGANVLTF	TGCGCCAGCAGCTCGAAGGGGACAGCGACTTCTGGGGCCAACGTCCTGACTTTC
TRBV7-8	many	TRBJ2-1	-	CASSLEVAVSYNEQFF	TGTGCCAGCAGCTTAGAGGTAGCCGTCTCCTACAATGAGCAGTTCTTC
TRBV28	many	TRBJ2-1	TRBD1	CASLTPDRAHEQFF	TGTGCCAGCCTAACCCCCGACAGGGCCCATGAGCAGTTCTTC
TRBV11-2	many	TRBJ1-2	-	CASSSPRATKGYGYTF	TGTGCCAGCAGCTCACCTAGGGCCACGAAGGGCTATGGCTACACCTTC
TRBV11-2	many	TRBJ2-1	-	CASSLEGDTYNEQFF	TGTGCCAGCAGCTTAGAAGGGGACACCTACAATGAGCAGTTCTTC
TRBV27	-	TRBJ2-3	TRBD2	CASSLRTSGSAQYF	TGTGCCAGCAGTTTGAGGACTAGCGGGAGTGCGCAGTATTTT
TRBV7-2	-	TRBJ2-1	TRBD1	CASSSHSPGQGRQGGNEQFF	TGTGCCAGCAGCTCTCACTCGCCGGGACAGGGTCGACAAGGGGGGAATGAGCAGTTCTTC
TRBV3-1	many	TRBJ1-2	TRBD1	CASSQGGQAGYGYTF	TGTGCCAGCAGCCAAGGAGGACAGGCGGGCTATGGCTACACCTTC
TRBV7-9	many	TRBJ2-7	TRBD1	CASSRQGASYEQYF	TGTGCCAGCAGCCGACAGGGGGCCTCCTACGAGCAGTACTTC
TRBV6-2/TRBV6-3	-	TRBJ2-1	TRBD2	CASRPGTSGYYNEQFF	TGTGCCAGCAGGCCGGGGACTAGCGGTTACTACAATGAGCAGTTCTTC
TRBV7-6	few	TRBJ2-2	-	CASSLGQGGHGELFF	TGTGCCAGCAGCTTAGGGCAGGGGGGCCACGGGGAGCTGTTTTTT
TRBV9	many	TRBJ2-2	-	CASSVRYTGELFF	TGTGCCAGCAGCGTCCGATACACCGGGGAGCTGTTTTTT
TRBV7-3	many	TRBJ2-3	TRBD1	CASSLTMAGGASDTQYF	TGTGCCAGCAGCTTAACAATGGCAGGGGGCGCGTCAGATACGCAGTATTTT
TRBV28	many	TRBJ1-3	TRBD1	CASSLTGAYIGNTIYF	TGTGCCAGCAGTCTGACAGGGGCGTATATTGGAAACACCATATATTTT
TRBV24-1	many	TRBJ2-5	-	CATSDHQETQYF	TGTGCCACCAGTGATCACCAAGAGACCCAGTACTTC
TRBV10-3	many	TRBJ2-7	TRBD1	CAISETGTGVHEQYF	TGTGCCATCAGTGAGACCGGGACAGGGGTCCACGAGCAGTACTTC
TRBV19	many	TRBJ1-5	TRBD1	CASSSTGGLNQPQHF	TGTGCCAGTAGTTCAACAGGGGGCTTGAATCAGCCCCAGCATTTT
TRBV15	many	TRBJ1-5	-	CATSRRVSNQPQHF	TGTGCCACCAGCCGAAGGGTAAGCAATCAGCCCCAGCATTTT
TRBV20-1	many	TRBJ2-1	TRBD2	CSARPRTSDRSYNEQFF	TGCAGTGCTAGACCCAGGACTAGTGATCGGTCCTACAATGAGCAGTTCTTC
TRBV20-1	many	TRBJ1-4	-	CSASEGVGEKLFF	TGCAGTGCATCTGAGGGGGTAGGCGAAAAACTGTTTTTT
TRBV10-3	many	TRBJ2-2	-	CAIGATNTGELFF	TGTGCCATCGGGGCAACGAACACCGGGGAGCTGTTTTTT
TRBV12-3/TRBV12-4	many	TRBJ2-1	TRBD2	CASSLGGRRNEQFF	TGTGCCAGCAGTTTGGGCGGGAGACGGAATGAGCAGTTCTTC
TRBV20-1	many	TRBJ2-5	-	CSAARTNQETQYF	TGCAGTGCTGCTAGGACTAACCAAGAGACCCAGTACTTC